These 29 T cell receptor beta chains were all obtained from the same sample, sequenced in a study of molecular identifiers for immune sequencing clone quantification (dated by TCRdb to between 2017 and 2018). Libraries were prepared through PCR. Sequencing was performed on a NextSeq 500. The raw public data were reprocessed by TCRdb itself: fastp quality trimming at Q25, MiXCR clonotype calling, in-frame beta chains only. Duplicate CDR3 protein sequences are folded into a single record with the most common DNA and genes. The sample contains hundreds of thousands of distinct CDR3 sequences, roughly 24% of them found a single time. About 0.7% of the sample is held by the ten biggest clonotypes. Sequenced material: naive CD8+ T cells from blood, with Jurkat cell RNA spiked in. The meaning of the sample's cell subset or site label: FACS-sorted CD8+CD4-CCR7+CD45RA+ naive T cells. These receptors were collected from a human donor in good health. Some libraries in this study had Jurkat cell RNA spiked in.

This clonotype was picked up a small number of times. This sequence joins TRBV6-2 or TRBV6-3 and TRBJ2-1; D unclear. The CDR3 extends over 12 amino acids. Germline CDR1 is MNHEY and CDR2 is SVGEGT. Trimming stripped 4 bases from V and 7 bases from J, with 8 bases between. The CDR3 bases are TGTGCCAGCAGTTGGCGTCCGAATGAGCAGTTCTTC. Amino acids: CASSWRPNEQFF.

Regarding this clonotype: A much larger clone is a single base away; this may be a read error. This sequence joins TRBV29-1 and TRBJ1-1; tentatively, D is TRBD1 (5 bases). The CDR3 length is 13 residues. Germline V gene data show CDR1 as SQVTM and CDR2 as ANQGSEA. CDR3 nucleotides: TGCAGCGTAACAGGAGCCTTGAACACTGAAGCTATCTTT. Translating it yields CSVTGALNTEAIF.

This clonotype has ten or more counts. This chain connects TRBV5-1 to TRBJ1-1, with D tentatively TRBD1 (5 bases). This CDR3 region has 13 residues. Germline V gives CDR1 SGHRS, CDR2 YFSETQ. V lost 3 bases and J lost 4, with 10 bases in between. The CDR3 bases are TGCGCCAGCAGCTATAGGGGTAGCACTGAAGCTTTCTTT. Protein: CASSYRGSTEAFF.

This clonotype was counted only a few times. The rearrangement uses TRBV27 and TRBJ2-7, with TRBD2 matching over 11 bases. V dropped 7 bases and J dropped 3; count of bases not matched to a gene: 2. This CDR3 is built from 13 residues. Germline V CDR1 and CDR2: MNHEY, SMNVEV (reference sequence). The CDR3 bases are TGTGCCAGCAAAGGGACTAGCGGCTACGAGCAGTACTTC. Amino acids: CASKGTSGYEQYF.

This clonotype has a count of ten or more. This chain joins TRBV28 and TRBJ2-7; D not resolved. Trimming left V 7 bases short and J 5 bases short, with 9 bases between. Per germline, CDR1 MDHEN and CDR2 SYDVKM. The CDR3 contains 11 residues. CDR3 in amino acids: CASTLAHEQYF. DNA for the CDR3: TGTGCCAGCACCCTCGCCCACGAGCAGTACTTC.

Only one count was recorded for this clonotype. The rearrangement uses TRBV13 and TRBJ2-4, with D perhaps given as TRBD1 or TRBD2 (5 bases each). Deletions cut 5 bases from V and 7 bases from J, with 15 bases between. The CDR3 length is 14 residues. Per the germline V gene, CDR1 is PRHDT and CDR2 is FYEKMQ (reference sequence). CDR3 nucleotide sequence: TGTGCCAGCAGCACCAGGGAGCCTATTAACATTCAGTACTTC. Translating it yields CASSTREPINIQYF.

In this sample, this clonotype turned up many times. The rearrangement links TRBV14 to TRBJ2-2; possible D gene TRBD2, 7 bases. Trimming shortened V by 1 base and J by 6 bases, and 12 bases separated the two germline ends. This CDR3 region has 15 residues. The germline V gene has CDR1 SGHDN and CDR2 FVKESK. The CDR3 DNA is TGTGCCAGCAGCCAAGTGCGGGGGCGATCCGGGGAGCTGTTTTTT. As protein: CASSQVRGRSGELFF.

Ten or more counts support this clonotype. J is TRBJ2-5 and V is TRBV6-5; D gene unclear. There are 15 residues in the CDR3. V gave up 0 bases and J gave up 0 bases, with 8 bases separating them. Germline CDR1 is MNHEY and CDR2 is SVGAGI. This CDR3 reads CASSYSIGYQETQYF. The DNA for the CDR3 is TGTGCCAGCAGTTACTCGATCGGGTACCAAGAGACCCAGTACTTC.

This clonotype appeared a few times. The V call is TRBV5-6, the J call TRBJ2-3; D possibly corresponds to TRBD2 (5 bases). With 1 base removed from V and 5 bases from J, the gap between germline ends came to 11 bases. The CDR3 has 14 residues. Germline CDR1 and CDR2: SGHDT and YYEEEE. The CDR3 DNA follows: TGTGCCAGCAGCTTGAGCAGGACTCGAGATACGCAGTATTTT. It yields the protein CASSLSRTRDTQYF.

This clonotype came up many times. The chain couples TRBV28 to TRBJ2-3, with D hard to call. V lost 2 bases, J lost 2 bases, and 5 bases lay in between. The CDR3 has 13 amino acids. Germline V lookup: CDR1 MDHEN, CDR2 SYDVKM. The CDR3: CASSLRTTDTQYF. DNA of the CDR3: TGTGCCAGCAGTTTAAGGACCACAGATACGCAGTATTTT.

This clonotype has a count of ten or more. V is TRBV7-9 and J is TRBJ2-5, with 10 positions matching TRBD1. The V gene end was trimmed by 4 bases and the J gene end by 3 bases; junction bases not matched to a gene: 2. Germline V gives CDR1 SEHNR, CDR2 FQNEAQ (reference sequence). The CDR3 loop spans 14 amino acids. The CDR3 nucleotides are TGTGCCAGCAGCTCTGGACAGGGGGAAGAGACCCAGTACTTC. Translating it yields CASSSGQGEETQYF.

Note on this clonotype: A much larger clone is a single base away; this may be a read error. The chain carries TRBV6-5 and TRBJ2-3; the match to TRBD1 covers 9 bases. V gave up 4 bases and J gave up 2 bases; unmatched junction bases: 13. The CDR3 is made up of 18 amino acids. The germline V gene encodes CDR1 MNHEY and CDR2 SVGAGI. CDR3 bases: TGTGCCAGCAGTTCCGTTTCCGGGACAGGGACCTACACAGATACGCAGTATTTT. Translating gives CASSSVSGTGTYTDTQYF.

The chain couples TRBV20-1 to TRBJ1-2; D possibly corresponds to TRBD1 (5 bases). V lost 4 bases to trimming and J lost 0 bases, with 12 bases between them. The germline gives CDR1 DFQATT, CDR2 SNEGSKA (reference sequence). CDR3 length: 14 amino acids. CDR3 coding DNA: TGCAGTGCTATTGGGGCGGAAACTAACTATGGCTACACCTTC. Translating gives CSAIGAETNYGYTF.

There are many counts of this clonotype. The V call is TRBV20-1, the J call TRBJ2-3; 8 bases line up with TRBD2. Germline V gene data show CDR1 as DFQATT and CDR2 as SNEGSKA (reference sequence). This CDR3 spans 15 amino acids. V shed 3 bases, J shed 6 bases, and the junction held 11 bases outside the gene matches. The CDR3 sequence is CSARGERGRADTQYF. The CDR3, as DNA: TGCAGTGCTAGGGGGGAGCGGGGGCGAGCGGATACGCAGTATTTT.

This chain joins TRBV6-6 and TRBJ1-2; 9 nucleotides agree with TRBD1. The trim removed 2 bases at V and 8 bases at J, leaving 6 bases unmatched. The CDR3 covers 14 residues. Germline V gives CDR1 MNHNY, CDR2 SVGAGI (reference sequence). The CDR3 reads CASSYMGQGTGYTF. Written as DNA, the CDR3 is TGTGCCAGCAGTTACATGGGACAGGGTACCGGCTACACCTTC.

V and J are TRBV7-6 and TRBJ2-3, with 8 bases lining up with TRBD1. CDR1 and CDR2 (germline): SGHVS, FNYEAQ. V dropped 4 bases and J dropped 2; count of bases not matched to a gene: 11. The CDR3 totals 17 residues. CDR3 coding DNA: TGTGCCAGCAGCTCCCTGACAGGGGTTATCCTCACAGATACGCAGTATTTT. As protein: CASSSLTGVILTDTQYF.

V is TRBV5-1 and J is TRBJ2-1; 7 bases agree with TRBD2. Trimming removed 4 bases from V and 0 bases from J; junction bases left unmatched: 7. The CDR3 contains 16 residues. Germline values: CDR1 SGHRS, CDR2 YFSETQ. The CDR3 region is CASSLLAESSYNEQFF. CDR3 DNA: TGCGCCAGCAGCCTTCTAGCGGAAAGCTCCTACAATGAGCAGTTCTTC.

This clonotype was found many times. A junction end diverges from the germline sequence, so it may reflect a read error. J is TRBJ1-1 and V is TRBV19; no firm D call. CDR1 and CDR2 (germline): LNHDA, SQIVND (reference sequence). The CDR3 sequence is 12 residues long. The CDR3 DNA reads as TGTGCCAGTAGCCCGGACGGTTACACCTCTTACTTT. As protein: CASSPDGYTSYF.

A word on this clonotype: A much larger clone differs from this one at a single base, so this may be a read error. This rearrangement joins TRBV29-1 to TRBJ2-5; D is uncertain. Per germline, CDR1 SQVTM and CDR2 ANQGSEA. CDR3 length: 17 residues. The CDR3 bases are TGCAGCGTTGAAGATATATATGGGAAACAAGTCCAAGAGCCCCAGTACTTC. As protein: CSVEDIYGKQVQEPQYF.

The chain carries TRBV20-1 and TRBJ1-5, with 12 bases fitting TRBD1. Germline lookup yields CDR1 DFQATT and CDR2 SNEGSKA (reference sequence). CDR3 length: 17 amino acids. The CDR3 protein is CATPGWDRGRPDQPQHF. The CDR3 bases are TGCGCCACCCCGGGCTGGGACAGGGGGCGACCTGATCAGCCCCAGCATTTT.

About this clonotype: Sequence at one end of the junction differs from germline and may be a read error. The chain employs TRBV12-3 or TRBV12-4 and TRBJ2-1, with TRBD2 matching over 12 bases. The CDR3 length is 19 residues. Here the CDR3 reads CASSIAPGTSGPRTNAPFF. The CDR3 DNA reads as TGTGCCAGCAGTATAGCGCCCGGGACTAGCGGGCCGAGAACCAATGCGCCGTTCTTC.

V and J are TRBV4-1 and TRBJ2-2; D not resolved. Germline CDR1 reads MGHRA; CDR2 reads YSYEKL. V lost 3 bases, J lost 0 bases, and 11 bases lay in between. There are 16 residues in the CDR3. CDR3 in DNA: TGCGCCAGCAGCCACGTAGGACCGGCGAACACCGGGGAGCTGTTTTTT. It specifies CASSHVGPANTGELFF.

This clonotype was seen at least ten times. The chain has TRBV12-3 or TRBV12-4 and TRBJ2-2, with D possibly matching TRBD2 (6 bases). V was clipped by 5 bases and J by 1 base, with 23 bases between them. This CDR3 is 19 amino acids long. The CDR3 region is CASSGGPGPEGKNTGELFF. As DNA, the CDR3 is TGTGCCAGCAGTGGAGGGCCGGGACCCGAGGGGAAGAACACCGGGGAGCTGTTTTTT.

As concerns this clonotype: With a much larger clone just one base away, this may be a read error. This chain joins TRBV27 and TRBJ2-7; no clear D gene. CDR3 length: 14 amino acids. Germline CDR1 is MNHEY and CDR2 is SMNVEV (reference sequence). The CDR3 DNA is TGTGCCGGCAGTTTAACCGGTGCCTCCTACGAGCAGTACTTC. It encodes CAGSLTGASYEQYF.

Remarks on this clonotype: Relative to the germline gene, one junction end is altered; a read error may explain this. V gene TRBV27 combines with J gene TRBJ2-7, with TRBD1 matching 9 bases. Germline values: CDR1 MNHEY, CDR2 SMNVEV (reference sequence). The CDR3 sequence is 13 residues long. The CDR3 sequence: CAGSWGQGYEQYF. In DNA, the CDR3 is TGTGCCGGCAGCTGGGGACAGGGATACGAGCAGTACTTC.

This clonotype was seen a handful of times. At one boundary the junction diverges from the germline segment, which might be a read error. In nucleotides, the CDR3 is TGTGCCAGCGGTTACTCGAGGCTGAACACTGAAGCTTTCTTT. Translating it yields CASGYSRLNTEAFF. The chain uses TRBV6-2 or TRBV6-3 and TRBJ1-1; D remains unclear. CDR3 length: 14 residues. Germline V gene lookup returns CDR1 MNHEY and CDR2 SVGEGT.

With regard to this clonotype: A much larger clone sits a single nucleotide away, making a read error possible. As DNA, the CDR3 is TGCAGCGTGCGGCCTCTTGCGGGGGAGCTGTTTTTT. As protein: CSVRPLAGELFF. V is TRBV29-1 and J is TRBJ2-2; D is ambiguous. V was trimmed by 6 bases and J by 8 bases, leaving 13 bases between them. Germline V gives CDR1 SQVTM, CDR2 ANQGSEA. This CDR3 has 12 amino acids.

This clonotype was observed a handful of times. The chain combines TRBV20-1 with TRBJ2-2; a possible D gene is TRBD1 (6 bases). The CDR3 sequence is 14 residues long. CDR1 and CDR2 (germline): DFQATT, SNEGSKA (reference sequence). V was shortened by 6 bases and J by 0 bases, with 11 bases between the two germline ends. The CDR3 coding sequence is TGCAGTGCACCAGGGGACCCGAACACCGGGGAGCTGTTTTTT. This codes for CSAPGDPNTGELFF.

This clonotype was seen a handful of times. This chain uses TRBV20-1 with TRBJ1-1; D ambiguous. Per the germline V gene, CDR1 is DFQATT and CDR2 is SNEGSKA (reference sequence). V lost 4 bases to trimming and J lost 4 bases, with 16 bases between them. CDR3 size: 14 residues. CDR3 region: CSATGDPLTTEAFF. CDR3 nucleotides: TGCAGTGCTACCGGCGACCCCCTGACCACTGAAGCTTTCTTT.